Presented here are 10 T cell receptor beta chains from one specimen sequenced in a study of T cells in Graves' hyperthyroidism and ophthalmopathy. RNA transcripts provided the source from which TCR beta CDR3 regions were amplified. The TCR CDR3 was amplified in a first-round RT-PCR using the HTBI primer set. Each CDR3 protein is one row after TCRdb ran MiXCR on the multiplex PCR reads. The table records 370,000 or so distinct CDR3 sequences, roughly 14% of them present only once. The sequencing input was blood. The receptors originated from a young woman with Graves' hyperthyroidism that later progressed to Graves' ophthalmopathy.

This clonotype showed up just a few times. CDR3 DNA sequence: TGCGCCAGCAGCCAATCAGACAGGGGCTACGAGCAGTACTTC. Protein: CASSQSDRGYEQYF. This sequence joins TRBV4-1 and TRBJ2-7; TRBD1 aligns across 8 bases. Germline lookup yields CDR1 MGHRA and CDR2 YSYEKL. V shed 2 bases, J shed 3 bases, and the junction held 3 bases outside the gene matches. The CDR3 is made up of 14 amino acids.

This clonotype was observed at least ten times. At one end the junction does not follow the germline gene, possibly because of a read error. This sequence joins TRBV7-2 and TRBJ2-7, with D unclear. This CDR3 region has 14 residues. CDR1 and CDR2 from the germline V gene are SGHTA and FQGNSA. CDR3 loop: CASSLSPYSYGQYF. The CDR3 DNA sequence: TGTGCCAGCAGCTTATCACCATACTCCTACGGGCAGTACTTC.

This clonotype came up a few times. The chain joins TRBV4-1 to TRBJ2-3; 8 bases fit TRBD2. In germline, CDR1 is MGHRA, CDR2 YSYEKL. V gave up 1 base and J gave up 3 bases; unmatched junction bases: 9. This CDR3 contains 17 residues. The CDR3 region is CASSQGVRPSGTDTQYF. CDR3 nucleotide sequence: TGCGCCAGCAGCCAAGGGGTCCGACCTAGCGGGACAGATACGCAGTATTTT.

This clonotype was observed at least ten times. V gene TRBV20-1 combines with J gene TRBJ2-3; 13 nucleotides match TRBD2. The CDR3 has 16 amino acids. Per the germline V gene, CDR1 is DFQATT and CDR2 is SNEGSKA (reference sequence). Unmatched junction bases numbered 8, after V lost 3 bases and J lost 5 bases. This chain's CDR3 is CSASSGLAGVEDTQYF. The CDR3 nucleotides read TGCAGTGCTAGTTCCGGACTAGCGGGAGTCGAAGATACGCAGTATTTT.

This clonotype was seen a few times. The chain has TRBV12-3 or TRBV12-4 and TRBJ2-3; 9 nucleotides line up with TRBD2. V shed 8 bases, J shed 2 bases, and the junction held 14 bases outside the gene matches. The CDR3 spans 17 residues. The CDR3 here is CASSRRASGTYTDTQYF. The CDR3 DNA reads TGTGCCAGCTCGCGGCGAGCTAGCGGGACCTACACAGATACGCAGTATTTT.

Remarks on this clonotype: Since no conserved phenylalanine or tryptophan closes the CDR3, a read error is the likely cause. The rearrangement joins TRBV7-6 to TRBJ2-1, with 9 bases lining up with TRBD1. CDR3 length: 17 amino acids. V lost 1 base and J lost 2; bases outside the gene matches: 6. Germline V gives CDR1 SGHVS, CDR2 FNYEAQ. DNA for the CDR3: TGTGCCAGCAGCTTAGTGTCCGGGACAGGGCCCTACAATGAGCAGTTCCTC. It specifies CASSLVSGTGPYNEQFL.

This clonotype appeared a few times. The chain links TRBV4-1 to TRBJ1-2; D might be TRBD1 (6 bases). CDR1 and CDR2 from the germline V gene are MGHRA and YSYEKL. Deletions cut 0 bases from V and 5 bases from J, with 13 bases between. The CDR3 length is 15 residues. The CDR3, as DNA: TGCGCCAGCAGCCAAGAATTACAGGGTAATTATGGCTACACCTTC. Protein sequence: CASSQELQGNYGYTF.

V and J are TRBV3-1 and TRBJ1-2, with 7 bases matching TRBD1. The CDR3 has 15 amino acids. V lost 3 bases and J lost 1; bases outside the gene matches: 5. CDR1 is LGHDT, CDR2 YNNKEL, per germline (reference sequence). This CDR3 reads CASSHRQGVNYGYTF. The CDR3 nucleotides read TGTGCCAGCAGCCATAGACAGGGAGTTAACTATGGCTACACCTTC.

The sample holds many counts of this clonotype. V and J are TRBV12-3 or TRBV12-4 and TRBJ2-5; no firm D call. Trimming took off 2 bases at V and 1 base at J, with 29 bases between the two ends. There are 21 residues in the CDR3. The CDR3, as DNA: TGTGCCAGCAGTTTAAACCCCCTATTTTTAGTTCAGGCTGGGCCCCAAGAGACCCAGTACTTC. Translation: CASSLNPLFLVQAGPQETQYF.

This clonotype occurred many times. The V and J genes are TRBV5-1 and TRBJ2-7; 8 bases line up with TRBD1. In germline, CDR1 is SGHRS, CDR2 YFSETQ. The CDR3 contains 14 residues. J lost 4 bases, V lost 4 bases, and 7 bases had no gene match. CDR3 in DNA: TGCGCCAGCAGCCCGACAGGGGCTGAATACGAGCAGTACTTC. Its translation: CASSPTGAEYEQYF.